Each of the 31 T cell receptor beta chains below was sequenced from the same sample in a study of T cells in Graves' hyperthyroidism and ophthalmopathy. RNA transcripts yielded amplified TCR beta CDR3 regions. Using the HTBI primer set, a first-round RT-PCR was run on the TCR CDR3. TCRdb re-called the multiplex PCR reads with MiXCR, one entry per CDR3 protein. The sample holds 730,000 or so distinct CDR3 sequences, around 19% seen once. The material sequenced was blood. These TCRs come from a woman in her fifties or sixties with Graves' hyperthyroidism that later progressed to Graves' ophthalmopathy.

This clonotype was detected many times. This chain joins TRBV20-1 and TRBJ1-1; D uncertain. Trimming left V 6 bases short and J 0 bases short, with 23 bases between. The germline CDR1 and CDR2 sequences are DFQATT and SNEGSKA (reference sequence). The CDR3 runs to 17 residues. CDR3 sequence reads: CSAPYLEPGKMNTEAFF. CDR3 nucleotide sequence: TGCAGTGCCCCCTATTTGGAACCGGGCAAGATGAACACTGAAGCTTTCTTT.

This clonotype appeared a few times. CDR3 bases: TGTGCCATCAGTGAGGATGGCAATCAGCCCCAGCATTTT. Its translation: CAISEDGNQPQHF. V is TRBV10-3 and J is TRBJ1-5; D unresolved. V dropped 2 bases and J dropped 2 bases, with 4 bases sitting between them. This CDR3 has 13 residues. CDR1 ENHRY and CDR2 SYGVKD come from the germline V gene.

This clonotype was counted at least ten times. The chain couples TRBV20-1 to TRBJ2-1; D is undetermined. From germline, CDR1 is DFQATT and CDR2 SNEGSKA (reference sequence). This CDR3 spans 17 amino acids. Trimming removed 0 bases at V and 2 bases at J, with 17 bases between. The CDR3 is CSARDPERVIAYNEQFF. CDR3 nucleotides: TGCAGTGCTAGAGATCCCGAACGGGTGATCGCCTACAATGAGCAGTTCTTC.

The chain has TRBV12-3 or TRBV12-4 and TRBJ1-4; 7 bases agree with TRBD1. V shed 5 bases, J shed 8 bases, and the junction held 2 bases outside the gene matches. The CDR3 sequence is 12 residues long. The chain's CDR3 is CASSTGVEKLFF. CDR3 coding DNA: TGTGCCAGCAGTACAGGGGTCGAAAAACTGTTTTTT.

This clonotype was recorded many times. The CDR3 region is CASSVEVSGNTEAFF. The CDR3 DNA reads TGTGCCAGCAGCGTCGAGGTCAGCGGGAACACTGAAGCTTTCTTT. The rearrangement joins TRBV5-5 to TRBJ1-1; D not certain. Trimming left V 4 bases short and J 1 base short, with 14 bases between. CDR1 and CDR2 (germline): SGHKS, YYEKEE (reference sequence). CDR3 length: 15 amino acids.

This chain links TRBV29-1 with TRBJ2-3; 9 positions match TRBD2. The V gene's germline CDR1 is SQVTM and CDR2 ANQGSEA. The CDR3 length is 14 residues. The ends lost 6 bases at V and 1 base at J; junction bases unmatched: 5. The chain's CDR3 is CSVRPSGGTDTQYF. The CDR3 DNA follows: TGCAGCGTGCGGCCTAGCGGGGGCACAGATACGCAGTATTTT.

The rearrangement uses TRBV27 and TRBJ2-1; the match to TRBD2 covers 8 bases. CDR1 is MNHEY and CDR2 is SMNVEV in the germline V gene (reference sequence). The CDR3 runs to 14 residues. J was trimmed by 6 bases and V by 4 bases; bases with no gene match: 5. CDR3: CASSSGTSINEQFF. CDR3 DNA: TGTGCCAGCAGTTCGGGGACTAGTATCAATGAGCAGTTCTTC.

The V call is TRBV7-3, the J call TRBJ1-6; D is uncertain. Germline V gives CDR1 SGHTA, CDR2 FQGTGA. Trimming cost V 4 bases and J 7 bases, with 14 bases left between them. The CDR3 has 15 residues. CDR3 DNA sequence: TGTGCCAGCAGCTCTCGCGGAACGGGGAATTCACCCCTCCACTTT. Protein product: CASSSRGTGNSPLHF.

This clonotype was detected ten times or more. The chain carries TRBV18 and TRBJ2-3; 7 bases line up with TRBD1. V gave up 3 bases and J gave up 0 bases; unmatched junction bases: 6. The CDR3 runs to 16 residues. CDR1 and CDR2 (germline): KGHSH, LQKENI. In nucleotides, the CDR3 is TGTGCCAGCTCACCTGGGACAGACTCAAGCACAGATACGCAGTATTTT. As protein: CASSPGTDSSTDTQYF.

The table lists this clonotype with many counts. The CDR3 region has the DNA TGTGCCAGCCGGAACGGGTGGGCTGGGGCCGGGGAGCTGTTTTTT. Its protein product is CASRNGWAGAGELFF. This rearrangement joins TRBV2 to TRBJ2-2, with D hard to call. Germline assignment: CDR1 SNHLY and CDR2 FYNNEI. Deletions cut 8 bases from V and 6 bases from J, with 19 bases between. The CDR3 has 15 residues.

This clonotype was seen only a few times. This chain links TRBV2 with TRBJ1-1, with D uncertain. The germline V gene has CDR1 SNHLY and CDR2 FYNNEI. CDR3 length: 13 residues. Trimming pared 4 bases from V and 9 bases from J, leaving 15 bases between. The CDR3, as DNA: TGTGCCAGCAGTGTCAGCGAAGAGTCAAAAGCTTTCTTT. Amino acid sequence: CASSVSEESKAFF.

This clonotype was recorded at least ten times. The J gene is TRBJ1-5, the V gene TRBV28; 9 positions match TRBD1. The CDR3 contains 15 residues. Germline assignment: CDR1 MDHEN and CDR2 SYDVKM. J was trimmed by 10 bases and V by 5 bases; bases with no gene match: 12. CDR3 protein: CASSTPGTGNPPQHF. In nucleotides, the CDR3 is TGTGCCAGCAGTACCCCCGGGACAGGGAACCCACCCCAGCATTTT.

In the case of this clonotype: This may be a read error, as it is one base from a much larger clone. This CDR3 is missing its conserved last phenylalanine or tryptophan, likely due to a read error. This sequence joins TRBV11-3 and TRBJ2-2; 10 nucleotides agree with TRBD2. This CDR3 comprises 16 residues. V lost 4 bases and J lost 0; bases outside the gene matches: 2. Germline assignment: CDR1 SGHNT and CDR2 YENEEA. The CDR3 loop reads CASSSSGGSNTGELFL. DNA for the CDR3: TGTGCCAGCAGCTCTAGCGGGGGCTCGAACACCGGGGAGCTGTTTCTT.

The DNA of the CDR3 is TGTGCTAGTGGTGGGGGCCGGGGACAAGCTTTCTTT. It is translated as CASGGGRGQAFF. The chain has TRBV12-5 and TRBJ1-1, with D perhaps matching TRBD1 (6 bases). CDR1 and CDR2 (germline): LGHNT, FRNRAP. Trimming left V 5 bases short and J 9 bases short, with 13 bases between. The CDR3 runs to 12 residues.

The gene calls are TRBV27 and TRBJ2-3; D may be TRBD2 (5 bases). CDR1 MNHEY and CDR2 SMNVEV come from the germline V gene (reference sequence). The CDR3 is made up of 13 amino acids. V was cut by 9 bases and J by 1 base, with 11 bases left in between. The CDR3 here is CARNQAGTDTQYF. The CDR3 DNA follows: TGTGCCAGAAACCAAGCGGGCACAGATACGCAGTATTTT.

The CDR3: CASRYEGQASSGANVLTF. The CDR3 DNA is TGTGCCAGCAGATACGAGGGACAGGCGAGCTCTGGGGCCAACGTCCTGACTTTC. This sequence joins TRBV5-6 and TRBJ2-6, with 8 bases matching TRBD1. The germline CDR1 and CDR2 sequences are SGHDT and YYEEEE. V lost 5 bases, J lost 0 bases, and 10 bases stayed unmatched. CDR3 length: 18 amino acids.

This chain joins TRBV6-1 and TRBJ1-5; 7 nucleotides match TRBD1. Germline V gives CDR1 MNHNS, CDR2 SASEGT. The CDR3 is made up of 15 amino acids. V shed 0 bases, J shed 6 bases, and the junction held 5 bases outside the gene matches. The CDR3 nucleotides are TGTGCCAGCAGTGAAGCGGGCAGGGGGAGTCAGCCCCAGCATTTT. This encodes CASSEAGRGSQPQHF.

The table lists this clonotype with a few counts. The chain couples TRBV20-1 to TRBJ2-1; 15 bases match TRBD2. Trimming removed 6 bases from V and 0 bases from J; junction bases left unmatched: 9. CDR1 is DFQATT and CDR2 is SNEGSKA in the germline V gene (reference sequence). The CDR3 has 18 residues. CDR3 sequence (DNA): TGCAGTGCCGCCTCCGGGACTAGCGGGGGGCACTCCTACAATGAGCAGTTCTTC. Translating gives CSAASGTSGGHSYNEQFF.

This clonotype was recorded a few times. This chain links TRBV5-1 with TRBJ2-1; 8 bases fit TRBD2. The trim removed 0 bases at V and 5 bases at J, leaving 10 bases unmatched. The CDR3 is 17 amino acids. Per the germline V gene, CDR1 is SGHRS and CDR2 is YFSETQ. CDR3 nucleotides: TGCGCCAGCAGCTTGGGATCCGGGGGGGCTATAAACAATGAGCAGTTCTTC. Translating gives CASSLGSGGAINNEQFF.

V gene TRBV24-1 combines with J gene TRBJ1-2, with D uncertain. Germline values: CDR1 KGHDR, CDR2 SFDVKD. The CDR3 consists of 12 residues. V lost 3 bases and J 1 base, leaving 2 bases between the germline ends. In DNA, the CDR3 is TGTGCCACCAGTGATCATAACTATGGCTACACCTTC. It is translated as CATSDHNYGYTF.

In this sample, this clonotype turned up many times. This chain joins TRBV7-3 and TRBJ2-1; 9 bases fit TRBD2. This CDR3 is 17 amino acids long. J gave up 7 bases and V 5 bases, and 15 bases lay outside the gene matches. Germline CDR1 is SGHTA and CDR2 is FQGTGA. CDR3 sequence: CASSTGSGGRLSNEQFF. CDR3 coding DNA: TGTGCCAGCAGCACAGGTAGCGGGGGCCGACTGAGTAATGAGCAGTTCTTC.

This clonotype was seen only a few times. CDR3 DNA: TGTGCCAGCAGCCGACTGACGGCAGCAGAGACCCAGTACTTC. This encodes CASSRLTAAETQYF. The V gene is TRBV7-9, the J gene TRBJ2-5; unclear D gene. The germline V and J ends were trimmed by 5 bases and 4 bases, with 14 bases remaining between them. CDR3 size: 14 residues. Germline assignment: CDR1 SEHNR and CDR2 FQNEAQ (reference sequence).

This clonotype has just a few counts. J is TRBJ2-5 and V is TRBV4-1; D is unresolved. Per germline, CDR1 MGHRA and CDR2 YSYEKL. The length of the CDR3 is 16 residues. The V end lost 4 bases, the J end lost 2 bases, and 17 bases lay between the germline ends. CDR3 in amino acids: CASSPSRVVQQETQYF. As DNA, the CDR3 is TGCGCCAGCAGCCCCTCCCGGGTGGTCCAGCAAGAGACCCAGTACTTC.

Concerning this clonotype itself: At one of its ends the junction is not consistent with the germline gene, which may arise from a read error. The chain has TRBV4-1 and TRBJ1-2; D unclear. This CDR3 is 13 amino acids long. The germline CDR1 and CDR2 sequences are MGHRA and YSYEKL. The CDR3 sequence: CANSQGRPYGYTF. DNA for the CDR3: TGCGCCAACAGCCAAGGTCGGCCATATGGCTACACCTTC.

This clonotype was picked up many times. J is TRBJ2-4 and V is TRBV18, with 7 bases matching TRBD1. Germline loops: CDR1 KGHSH, CDR2 LQKENI. The CDR3 covers 13 residues. Trimming cost V 3 bases and J 5 bases; bases outside gene matches: 1. CDR3 nucleotide sequence: TGTGCCAGCTCACCTCAGGGGGAAAACATTCAGTACTTC. Protein: CASSPQGENIQYF.

This clonotype was recorded at least ten times. This chain connects TRBV30 to TRBJ1-2; tentative D call: TRBD1 (6 bases). The V gene lost 1 base and the J gene lost 5 bases, with 11 bases spanning the gap. Looked up from germline, CDR1 is GTSNPN and CDR2 is SVGIG (reference sequence). This CDR3 has 13 amino acids. The CDR3 spells CAWSETGSYGYTF. The CDR3 bases are TGTGCCTGGAGTGAAACAGGGTCTTATGGCTACACCTTC.

This clonotype was detected a few times. This sequence joins TRBV20-1 and TRBJ1-2; no clear D gene. Trimming stripped 1 base from V and 8 bases from J, with 14 bases between. Germline loops: CDR1 DFQATT, CDR2 SNEGSKA (reference sequence). The CDR3 runs to 13 residues. In DNA form, the CDR3 reads TGCAGTGCTAGAGCCCCGGCGGAGGGCGGCTACACCTTC. Translation gives CSARAPAEGGYTF.

This clonotype came up many times. The chain links TRBV5-5 to TRBJ1-1, with D hard to call. The CDR3 has 13 residues. Trimming took off 0 bases at V and 4 bases at J, with 7 bases between the two ends. Germline loops: CDR1 SGHKS, CDR2 YYEKEE (reference sequence). The CDR3 coding sequence is TGTGCCAGCAGCTTGGCCACGGGCACTGAAGCTTTCTTT. Its protein is CASSLATGTEAFF. Full variable domain (missing parts from reference TRBV5-5 and TRBJ1-1): DAGVTQSPTHLIKTRGQQVTLRCSPISGHKSVSWYQQVLGQGPQFIFQYYEKEERGRGNFPDRFSARQFPNYSSELNVNALLLGDSALYLCASSLATGTEAFFGQGTRLTVV.

The table lists this clonotype with a few counts. The rearrangement uses TRBV7-6 and TRBJ1-1; D remains unclear. The V gene lost 5 bases and the J gene lost 8 bases, with 12 bases spanning the gap. The CDR3 runs 12 residues. CDR1 is SGHVS and CDR2 is FNYEAQ in the germline V gene. CDR3 amino acids: CASSGRTEEAFF. The CDR3 DNA reads TGTGCCAGCAGCGGACGGACTGAAGAAGCTTTCTTT.

This clonotype was seen a few times. This may be a read error, as it is one base from a much larger clone. The CDR3 region has the DNA TGTGCCAGCAGTGACCCAGGCTACGAGCAGTACTTC. The encoded protein is CASSDPGYEQYF. The rearrangement joins TRBV6-1 to TRBJ2-7; D uncertain. The CDR3 is 12 amino acids. Germline V gives CDR1 MNHNS, CDR2 SASEGT. Trimming pared 3 bases from V and 3 bases from J, leaving 6 bases between.

This clonotype was counted between two and nine times. The chain combines TRBV4-2 with TRBJ1-5; D gene uncertain. This CDR3 has 16 amino acids. The V gene lost 0 bases and the J gene lost 2 bases, with 11 bases spanning the gap. Per the germline V gene, CDR1 is LGHNA and CDR2 is YNFKEQ. The CDR3 loop is CASSQDGEGGNQPQHF. As DNA, the CDR3 is TGTGCCAGCAGCCAAGATGGGGAGGGTGGCAATCAGCCCCAGCATTTT.